This T cell receptor beta chain was identified in a study of blood T cell repertoires in COVID-19. Study at large: Some COVID-19 samples were acute and others convalescent; all came from the United States, Italy and Spain. The analysed material was cDNA or gDNA that came from T cells, B-cell-depleted T cells, or PBMCs.

Study processing details: Counts of nucleated cells, estimated from reference gene primer amplification, were obtained. TCRdb's copy holds only in-frame clones and misses some; the assay was immunoSEQ multiplex PCR. That table furnishes V, J and clone size, whereas the DNA furnished D and trimming. Of 200,000 or so clones listed, 80% to 90% are singletons. The germline V gene has CDR1 SGHDT and CDR2 YYEEEE. The CDR3 has 14 residues. The V end was cut by 4 bases, the J end by 6 bases, with 16 bases between. There are a few counts of this clone. The sequenced material came from peripheral blood. The chain combines TRBV5-6 with TRBJ1-2; D is uncertain. The receptor comes from a man aged 45-60 years who had recovered from COVID-19. The CDR3 protein is CASSREGGPHGYTF. DNA of the CDR3: TGTGCCAGCAGCAGGGAGGGAGGGCCCCATGGCTACACCTTC. The whole variable domain, remainder taken from reference TRBV5-6 and TRBJ1-2, is DAGVTQSPTHLIKTRGQQVTLRCSPKSGHDTVSWYQQALGQGPQFIFQYYEEEERQRGNFPDRFSGHQFPNYSSELNVNALLLGDSALYLCASSREGGPHGYTFGSGTRLTVV.